This T cell receptor (beta chain) was sequenced in a study of early T cells in non-severe SARS-CoV-2 infection (dated by TCRdb to the early 2020s). Some background on the complete study: Because TCR sequencing was done on bulk RNA from unsorted whole blood, the alpha and beta chains could not be paired.

On the study overall, not on this receptor specifically: Matching against VDJdb was skewed toward anti-spike CD8 responses, likely underestimated virus-specific expansions, and missed private and CD4 specificities.

This clonotype turned up a few times. Its specific antigen is unknown. Sequence at one end of the junction differs from germline and may be a read error. The study was a case-control design nested within a healthcare worker cohort in London, UK, with weekly nasopharyngeal swab PCR tests and blood sampling. Healthcare workers were recruited between 23 and 31 March 2020, during the week of the UK lockdown, and were followed weekly for up to roughly 15 weeks. Libraries were prepared through 5' RACE. TCRdb names NextSeq 500 as the instrument used. In the TCR library protocol, unique molecular identifiers were attached to individual cDNA molecules to correct for PCR bias and sequencing error. Sequencing covered both TCR alpha and beta chains, and within each sample the abundances of alpha and beta sequences were tightly co-correlated. Per the authors' processing: Decombinator V4 was used to annotate TCR sequences for V gene, J gene and CDR3. TCRs were defined as expanded if a significant change between any two time points was detected under a Poisson model with p below 0.0001. TCR abundances were normalised to the total number of TCRs sequenced in each sample and reported as counts per million. TRAV1-2 paired with TRAJ12, TRAJ20 or TRAJ33 defined MAIT TCRs, while TRAV10 paired with TRAJ18 defined iNKT TCRs. VDJdb, accessed 1 November 2021, was searched for CMV, EBV and SARS-CoV-2 annotated TCRs, excluding TCRs annotated for multiple antigens. TCRdb's own reprocessing of the public reads used fastp at Q25 and MiXCR and kept productive beta chains. Each entry merges the rows of one CDR3 protein and shows their most common DNA and genes. These V and J calls rely on TCRdb rather than the paper's analysis. The sample table contains around 37,000 distinct CDR3 sequences; only one count was recorded for 9% to 9.5% of them. The biggest ten clones account for about 13% of the sample.

CDR1 MNHEY and CDR2 SVGEGT are derived from the germline V gene. Including the terminal cysteine and phenylalanine, the CDR3 comprises 13 residues. The DNA shown is the 39-base CDR3, in frame from base 1. The receptor comes from an adult who was a healthcare worker with PCR-confirmed SARS-CoV-2 infection or an uninfected control (not recorded which). The source material was whole blood. The rearrangement combines TRBV6-2 or TRBV6-3 with TRBJ1-1; the best D guess is TRBD1, with 5 bases matching. The nucleotide sequence reads as follows: TGTGCCAGCACAGGGCAGGTAAACACTGAAGTTTTCTTT. This yields the protein CASTGQVNTEVFF.